This T cell receptor (beta chain) was obtained from a study of regulatory T cells in long-lasting Graves disease. This clonotype was counted ten times or more. The time point: newly diagnosed GD, antithyroid drugs for less than 3 months. Generation of the TCR library employed RNA extracted from PBMCs. Trimming stripped 2 bases from V and 7 bases from J, with 4 bases between. The germline V gene encodes CDR1 KGHDR and CDR2 SFDVKD. The CDR3 consists of 12 residues. HTBI primers from iRepertoire and Arm-PCR of CDR3 regions yielded the TCR beta libraries. TCRdb reanalysed the multiplex PCR reads using MiXCR and keeps one entry per CDR3 protein. This sample has a few hundred thousand distinct CDR3 sequences, with roughly 18% found just once.

J is TRBJ2-2 and V is TRBV24-1; D call uncertain. The clonotype was recovered from a female donor with Graves disease. This specimen was peripheral blood mononuclear cells (PBMCs), taken at new diagnosis, from a patient treated with antithyroid drugs. The CDR3 here is CATSDSRGELFF. The DNA of the CDR3 is TGTGCCACCAGTGATTCTCGCGGGGAGCTGTTTTTT.